Shown below are 17 T cell receptor beta chains from a single sample sequenced in a study of CXCR3-negative and CXCR3-positive naive CD8 T cells. Findings and caveats of the study: CXCR3-negative naive cells had less hydrophobic TRB CDR3s than did CXCR3-positive naive cells.

Their recognized antigens are unknown. The libraries of TRB cDNA were prepared using 5' RACE with UMI labels. No DNA is given; TCRdb re-called the 5' RACE reads and lists each CDR3 protein once. The sample table includes 140,000 to 150,000 distinct CDR3 sequences. What was sequenced was naive CXCR3+ CD8+ T cells from blood. Regarding subset: CD45RO-CCR7+CD27+CD95- naive CD8+ T cells expressing CXCR3 (TNR3+). The receptors were sampled from a human donor in good health. Some clones in this sample may be carry-over from other donors' samples.

CDR3 loop: CSVEESVTGELFF. The gene calls are TRBV29-1 and TRBJ2-2. Germline V lookup: CDR1 SQVTM, CDR2 ANQGSEA. This CDR3 spans 13 amino acids.

The V call is TRBV6-6, the J call TRBJ2-1. The CDR3 runs 11 residues. Germline lookup yields CDR1 MNHNY and CDR2 SVGAGI (reference sequence). CDR3: CASSPHNEQFF.

The V and J genes are TRBV6-4 and TRBJ2-1; lacking DNA, the TRBD2 call made by TCRdb goes unchecked. CDR3 length equals 15 residues. CDR1 is MRHNA and CDR2 is SNTAGT in the germline V gene. The CDR3 loop reads CASSDVSGDYNEQFF.

The J gene is TRBJ2-3, the V gene TRBV29-1; lacking DNA, the TRBD1 call made by TCRdb goes unchecked. The CDR3 is made up of 15 amino acids. Germline CDR1 and CDR2: SQVTM and ANQGSEA. CDR3 protein: CSVTGCGAGTDTQYF.

The chain is built from TRBV18 and TRBJ2-4; with no DNA, the TCRdb D assignment of TRBD1 cannot be verified. The CDR3 runs 14 residues. Germline values: CDR1 KGHSH, CDR2 LQKENI. CDR3 in amino acids: CASSLRDNKNIQYF.

The gene calls are TRBV5-6 and TRBJ2-5; TCRdb indicates TRBD2, and absent DNA this call remains unverified. The CDR3 length is 17 residues. The V gene's germline CDR1 is SGHDT and CDR2 YYEEEE. The CDR3 sequence is CASSLDGSGGALETQYF.

This chain joins TRBV28 and TRBJ2-7; TCRdb's assignment of TRBD1 cannot be checked, as there is no DNA. Germline V gene sequence: CDR1 MDHEN, CDR2 SYDVKM. The length of the CDR3 is 18 residues. CDR3: CASSLSLTPVGTTYEQYF.

This rearrangement joins TRBV7-9 to TRBJ2-3; TCRdb names TRBD1, which stays unverified in the absence of DNA. CDR3 size: 12 residues. CDR1 is SEHNR, CDR2 FQNEAQ, per germline (reference sequence). This chain's CDR3 is CASTGVADTQYF.

This chain joins TRBV3-1 and TRBJ2-7. Per the germline V gene, CDR1 is LGHDT and CDR2 is YNNKEL (reference sequence). The CDR3 has 13 residues. CDR3 protein: CASSLGFSSEQYF.

The genes are TRBV28 and TRBJ2-2; no DNA is available, so the TRBD2 call from TCRdb remains unchecked. Germline values: CDR1 MDHEN, CDR2 SYDVKM. The CDR3 covers 15 residues. CDR3 amino acids: CASSSTRDPGWELFF.

The chain links TRBV24-1 to TRBJ2-1; TCRdb lists TRBD2, though no DNA is available to test this call. Per germline, CDR1 KGHDR and CDR2 SFDVKD. The CDR3 loop spans 16 amino acids. The CDR3 sequence is CATSDGGEYGYNEQFF.

The CDR3 reads CVSSLGPDGEQFF. The chain uses TRBV11-2 and TRBJ2-1; the TRBD1 assignment by TCRdb is unverifiable without DNA. The CDR3 has 13 amino acids. Per the germline V gene, CDR1 is SGHAT and CDR2 is FQNNGV. The entire variable domain, with the rest obtained from reference TRBV11-2 and TRBJ2-1, is as follows: EAGVAQSPRYKIIEKRQSVAFWCNPISGHATLYWYQQILGQGPKLLIQFQNNGVVDDSQLPKDRFSAERLKGVDSTLKIQPAKLEDSAVYLCVSSLGPDGEQFFGPGTRLTVL.

This chain joins TRBV29-1 and TRBJ2-1; TCRdb's assignment of TRBD1 cannot be checked, as there is no DNA. The CDR3 extends over 14 amino acids. The germline gives CDR1 SQVTM, CDR2 ANQGSEA. The CDR3 protein is CSDPTGFNYNEQFF.

The gene calls are TRBV9 and TRBJ2-5; TCRdb proposes TRBD1, but this gene call is untestable without DNA. Germline V gene sequence: CDR1 SGDLS, CDR2 YYNGEE. This CDR3 is 14 amino acids long. The CDR3 sequence: CASSVTDRQETQYF.

V is TRBV4-2 and J is TRBJ1-5. CDR3 length equals 14 residues. Per germline, CDR1 LGHNA and CDR2 YNFKEQ. The CDR3 loop is CASSRETDNQPQHF.

The rearrangement uses TRBV19 and TRBJ2-1; TCRdb calls TRBD1, which cannot be checked without DNA. The CDR3 loop spans 14 amino acids. Germline loops: CDR1 LNHDA, CDR2 SQIVND (reference sequence). CDR3: CASSIGTETHEQFF.

This sequence joins TRBV7-2 and TRBJ2-4; the TRBD1 assignment by TCRdb is unverifiable without DNA. Germline V lookup: CDR1 SGHTA, CDR2 FQGNSA. This CDR3 has 12 residues. The CDR3 region is CASSLEGDIQYF.